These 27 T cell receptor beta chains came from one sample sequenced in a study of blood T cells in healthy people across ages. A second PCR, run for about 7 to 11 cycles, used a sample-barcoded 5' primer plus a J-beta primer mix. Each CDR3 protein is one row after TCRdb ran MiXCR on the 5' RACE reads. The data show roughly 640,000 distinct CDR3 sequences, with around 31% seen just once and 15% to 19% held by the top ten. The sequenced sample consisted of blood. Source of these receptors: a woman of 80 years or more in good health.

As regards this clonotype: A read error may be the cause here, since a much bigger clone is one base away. The CDR3: CASSFGQGGDTQYF. The CDR3 region has the DNA TGTGCCAGCAGCTTCGGTCAGGGGGGAGATACGCAGTATTTT. The chain combines TRBV7-2 with TRBJ2-3, with D possibly being TRBD1 (7 bases). The CDR3 covers 14 residues. V was trimmed by 3 bases and J by 5 bases, leaving 12 bases between them. CDR1 is SGHTA and CDR2 is FQGNSA in the germline V gene.

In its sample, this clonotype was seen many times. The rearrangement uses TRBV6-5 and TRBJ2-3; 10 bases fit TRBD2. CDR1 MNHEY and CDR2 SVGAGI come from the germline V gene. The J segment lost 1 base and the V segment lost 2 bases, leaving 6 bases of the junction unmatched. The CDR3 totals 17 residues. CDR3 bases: TGTGCCAGCAGTTACGGTGCTAGCGGGGGTCGCACAGATACGCAGTATTTT. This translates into CASSYGASGGRTDTQYF.

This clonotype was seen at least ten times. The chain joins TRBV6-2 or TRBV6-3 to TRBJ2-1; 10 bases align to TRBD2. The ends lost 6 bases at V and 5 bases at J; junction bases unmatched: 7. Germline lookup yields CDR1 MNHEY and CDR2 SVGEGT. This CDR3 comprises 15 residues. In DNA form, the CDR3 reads TGTGCCAGCAGCCCCCTAGCGGGGGCAAACAATGAGCAGTTCTTC. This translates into CASSPLAGANNEQFF.

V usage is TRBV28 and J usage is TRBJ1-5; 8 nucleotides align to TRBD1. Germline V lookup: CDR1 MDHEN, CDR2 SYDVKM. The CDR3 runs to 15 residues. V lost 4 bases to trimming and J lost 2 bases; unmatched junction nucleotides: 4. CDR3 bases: TGTGCCAGCAGTTGTACGGACAGGGGCAATCAGCCCCAGCATTTT. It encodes CASSCTDRGNQPQHF.

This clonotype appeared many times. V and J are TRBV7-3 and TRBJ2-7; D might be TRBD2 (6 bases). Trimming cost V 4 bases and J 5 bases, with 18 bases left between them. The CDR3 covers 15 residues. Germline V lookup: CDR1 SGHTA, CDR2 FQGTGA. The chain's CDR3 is CASSSFSSAGNEQYF. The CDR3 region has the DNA TGTGCCAGCAGCTCTTTCAGTAGTGCGGGGAACGAGCAGTACTTC.

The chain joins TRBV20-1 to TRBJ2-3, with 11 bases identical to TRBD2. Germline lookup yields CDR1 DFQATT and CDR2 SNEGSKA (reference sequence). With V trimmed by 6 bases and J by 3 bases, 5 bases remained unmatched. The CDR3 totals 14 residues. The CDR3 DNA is TGCAGTGCAATAGCGGGAGGGGTAACAGATACGCAGTATTTT. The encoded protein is CSAIAGGVTDTQYF.

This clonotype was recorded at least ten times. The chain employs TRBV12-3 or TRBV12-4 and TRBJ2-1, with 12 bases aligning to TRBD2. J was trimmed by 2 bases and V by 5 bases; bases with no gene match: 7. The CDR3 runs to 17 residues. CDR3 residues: CASSPKGLAGPYNEQFF. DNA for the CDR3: TGTGCCAGCAGTCCTAAAGGACTAGCGGGGCCCTACAATGAGCAGTTCTTC.

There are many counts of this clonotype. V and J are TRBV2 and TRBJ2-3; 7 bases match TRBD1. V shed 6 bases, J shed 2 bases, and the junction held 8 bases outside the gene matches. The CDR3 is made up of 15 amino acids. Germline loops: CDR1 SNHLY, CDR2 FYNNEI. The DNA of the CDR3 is TGTGCCAGCAGCCTTAACAGGGGTATCACAGATACGCAGTATTTT. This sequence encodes CASSLNRGITDTQYF.

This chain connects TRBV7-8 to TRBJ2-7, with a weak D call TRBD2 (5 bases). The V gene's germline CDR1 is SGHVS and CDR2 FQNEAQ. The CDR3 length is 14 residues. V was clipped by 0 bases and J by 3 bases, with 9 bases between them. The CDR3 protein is CASSLAGSNYEQYF. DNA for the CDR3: TGTGCCAGCAGCTTAGCTGGGAGTAACTACGAGCAGTACTTC.

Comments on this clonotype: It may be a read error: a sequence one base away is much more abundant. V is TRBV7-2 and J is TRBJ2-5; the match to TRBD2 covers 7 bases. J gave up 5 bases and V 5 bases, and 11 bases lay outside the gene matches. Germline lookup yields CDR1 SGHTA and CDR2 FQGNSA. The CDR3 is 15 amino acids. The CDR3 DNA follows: TGTGCCAGCAGCCCCGGGGGGTCCTCCTGTGAGACCCAGTACTTC. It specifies CASSPGGSSCETQYF.

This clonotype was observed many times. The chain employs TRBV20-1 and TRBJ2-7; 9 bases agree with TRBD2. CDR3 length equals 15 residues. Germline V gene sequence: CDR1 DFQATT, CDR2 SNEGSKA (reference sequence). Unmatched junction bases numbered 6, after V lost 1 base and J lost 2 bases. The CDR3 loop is CSARVSSGAAYEQYF. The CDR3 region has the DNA TGCAGTGCTAGAGTTTCTAGCGGGGCCGCCTACGAGCAGTACTTC.

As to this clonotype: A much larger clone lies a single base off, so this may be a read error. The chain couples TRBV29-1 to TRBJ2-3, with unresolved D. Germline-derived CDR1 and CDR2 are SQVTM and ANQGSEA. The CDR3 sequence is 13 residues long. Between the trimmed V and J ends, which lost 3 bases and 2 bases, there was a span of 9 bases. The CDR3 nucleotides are TGCAGCGTTGAGATGGGAAACACAGATACGCAGTATTTT. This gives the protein CSVEMGNTDTQYF.

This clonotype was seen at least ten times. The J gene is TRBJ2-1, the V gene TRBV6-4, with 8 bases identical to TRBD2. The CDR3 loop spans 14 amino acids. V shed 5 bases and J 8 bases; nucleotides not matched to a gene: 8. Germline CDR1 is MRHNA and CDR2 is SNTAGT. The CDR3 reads CASSLGGGLDEQFF. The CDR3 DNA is TGTGCCAGCAGTCTCGGGGGGGGTCTAGATGAGCAGTTCTTC.

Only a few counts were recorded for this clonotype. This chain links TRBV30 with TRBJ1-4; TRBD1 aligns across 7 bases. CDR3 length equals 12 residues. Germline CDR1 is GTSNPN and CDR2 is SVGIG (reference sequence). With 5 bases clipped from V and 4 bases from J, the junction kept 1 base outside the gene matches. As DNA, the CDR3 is TGTGCCTGGGACAGGGTTAATGAAAAACTGTTTTTT. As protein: CAWDRVNEKLFF. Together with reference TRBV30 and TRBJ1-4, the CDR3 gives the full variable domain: SQTIHQWPATLVQPVGSPLSLECTVEGTSNPNLYWYRQAAGRGLQLLFYSVGIGQISSEVPQNLSASRPQDRQFILSSKKLLLSDSGFYLCAWDRVNEKLFFGSGTQLSVL.

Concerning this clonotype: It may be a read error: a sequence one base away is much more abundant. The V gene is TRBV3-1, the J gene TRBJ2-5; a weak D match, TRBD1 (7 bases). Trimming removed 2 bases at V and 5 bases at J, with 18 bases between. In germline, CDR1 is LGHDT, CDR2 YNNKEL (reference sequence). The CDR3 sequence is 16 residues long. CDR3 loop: CASSQTTQGTGETQYF. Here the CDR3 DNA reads TGTGCCAGCAGCCAAACTACACAGGGGACTGGGGAGACCCAGTACTTC.

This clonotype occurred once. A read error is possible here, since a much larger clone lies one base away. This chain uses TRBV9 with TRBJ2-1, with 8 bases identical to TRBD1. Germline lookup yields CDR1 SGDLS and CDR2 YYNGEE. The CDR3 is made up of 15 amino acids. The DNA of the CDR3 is TGTGCCGGCAGCGTAGGGGGGACAGGAGGCGATGAGCAGTTCTTC. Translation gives CAGSVGGTGGDEQFF.

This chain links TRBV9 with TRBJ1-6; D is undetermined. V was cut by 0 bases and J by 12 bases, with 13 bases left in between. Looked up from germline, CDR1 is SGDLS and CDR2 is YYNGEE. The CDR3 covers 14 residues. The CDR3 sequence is CASSVDTYPLPLHF. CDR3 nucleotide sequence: TGTGCCAGCAGCGTAGACACGTATCCGTTACCCCTCCACTTT.

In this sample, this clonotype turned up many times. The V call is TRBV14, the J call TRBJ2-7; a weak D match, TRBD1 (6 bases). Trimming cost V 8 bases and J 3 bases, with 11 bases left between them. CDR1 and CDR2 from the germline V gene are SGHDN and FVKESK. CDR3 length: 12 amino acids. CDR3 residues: CASGAGVYEQYF. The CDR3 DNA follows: TGTGCCAGCGGGGCAGGGGTCTACGAGCAGTACTTC.

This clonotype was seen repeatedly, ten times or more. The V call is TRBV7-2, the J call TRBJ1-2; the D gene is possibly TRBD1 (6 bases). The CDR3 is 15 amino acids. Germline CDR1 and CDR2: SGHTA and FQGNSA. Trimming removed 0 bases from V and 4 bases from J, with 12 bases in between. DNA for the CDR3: TGTGCCAGCAGCTTAGCGCGAAGAGGGGGCTATGGCTACACCTTC. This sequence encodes CASSLARRGGYGYTF.

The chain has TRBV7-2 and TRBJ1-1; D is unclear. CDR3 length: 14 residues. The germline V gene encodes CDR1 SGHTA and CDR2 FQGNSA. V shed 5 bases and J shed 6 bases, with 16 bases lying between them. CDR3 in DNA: TGTGCCAGCAGCCACGGGAGGGCGGAGGCTGAAGCTTTCTTT. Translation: CASSHGRAEAEAFF.

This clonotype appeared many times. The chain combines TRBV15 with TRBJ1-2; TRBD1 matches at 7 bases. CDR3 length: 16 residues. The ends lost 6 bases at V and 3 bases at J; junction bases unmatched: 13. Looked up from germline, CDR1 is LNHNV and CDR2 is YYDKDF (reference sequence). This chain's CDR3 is CATSAAGQGGYYGYTF. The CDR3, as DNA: TGTGCCACCAGTGCAGCAGGGCAGGGGGGATACTATGGCTACACCTTC.

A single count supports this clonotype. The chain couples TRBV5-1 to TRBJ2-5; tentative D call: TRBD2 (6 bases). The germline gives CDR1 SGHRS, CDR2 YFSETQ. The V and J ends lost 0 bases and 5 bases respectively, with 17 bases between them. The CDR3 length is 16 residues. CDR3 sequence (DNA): TGCGCCAGCAGCTTGGCCCCTGTCGGTGCGGGGGAGACCCAGTACTTC. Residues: CASSLAPVGAGETQYF.

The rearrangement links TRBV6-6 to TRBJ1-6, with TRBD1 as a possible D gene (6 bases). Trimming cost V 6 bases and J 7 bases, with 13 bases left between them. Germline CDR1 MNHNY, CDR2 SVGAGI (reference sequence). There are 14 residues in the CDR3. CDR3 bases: TGTGCCAGCAGCCCAACCGGACAGAATTCACCCCTCCACTTT. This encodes CASSPTGQNSPLHF.

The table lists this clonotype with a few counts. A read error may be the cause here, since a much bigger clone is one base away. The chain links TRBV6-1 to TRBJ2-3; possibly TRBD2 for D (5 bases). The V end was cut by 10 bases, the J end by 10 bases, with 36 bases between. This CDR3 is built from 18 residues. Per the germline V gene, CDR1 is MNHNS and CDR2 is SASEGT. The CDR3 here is CAIKVTTIGRLYGDPQYF. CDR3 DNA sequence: TGTGCCATCAAAGTAACAACTATCGGTCGGCTCTACGGGGATCCGCAGTATTTT.

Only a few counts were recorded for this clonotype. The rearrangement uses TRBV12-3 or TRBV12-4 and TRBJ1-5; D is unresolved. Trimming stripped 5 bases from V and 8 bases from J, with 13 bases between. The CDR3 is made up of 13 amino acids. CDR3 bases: TGTGCCAGCAGTCCTTCGGCGTCGGAGCCCCAGCATTTT. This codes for CASSPSASEPQHF.

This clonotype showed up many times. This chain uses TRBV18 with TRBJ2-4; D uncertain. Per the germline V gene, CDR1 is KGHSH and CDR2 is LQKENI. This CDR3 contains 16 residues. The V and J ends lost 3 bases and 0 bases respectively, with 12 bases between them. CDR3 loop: CASSPDSNRAKNIQYF. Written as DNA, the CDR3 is TGTGCCAGCTCACCCGATTCAAACAGAGCCAAAAACATTCAGTACTTC.

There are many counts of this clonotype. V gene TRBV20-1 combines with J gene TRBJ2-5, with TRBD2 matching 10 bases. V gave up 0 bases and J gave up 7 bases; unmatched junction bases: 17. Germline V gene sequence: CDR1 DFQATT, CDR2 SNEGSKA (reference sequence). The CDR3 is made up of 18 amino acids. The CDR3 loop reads CSAREERGGPRRTGTQYF. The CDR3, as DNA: TGCAGTGCTAGAGAAGAGCGGGGGGGCCCGAGGAGAACTGGGACCCAGTACTTC.